These 12 T cell receptor beta chains were sequenced from one sample in a study of tumor T cells in aggressive B-cell lymphoma. Measured with immunoSEQ multiplex PCR; TCRdb has only the in-frame clones, and not every one. Of 4,500 to 5,500 clones listed, over 75% are singletons. The sequencing sample was made of tumor tissue. The receptor source for this set is an adult with diffuse large B cell lymphoma.

In this sample, this clone turned up once. V and J are TRBV18 and TRBJ1-1; D gene ambiguous. Germline V lookup: CDR1 KGHSH, CDR2 LQKENI. The CDR3 spans 12 residues. Trimming removed 6 bases from V and 5 bases from J, with 10 bases in between. The chain's CDR3 is CASSDRGTEAFF. The CDR3, as DNA: TGTGCCAGCTCGGACCGAGGGACTGAAGCTTTCTTT.

V usage is TRBV6-5 and J usage is TRBJ1-1, with TRBD1 matching 7 bases. There are 13 residues in the CDR3. Germline-derived CDR1 and CDR2 are MNHEY and SVGAGI. V lost 2 bases and J lost 6; bases outside the gene matches: 3. This CDR3 is CASSYLGGSEAFF. CDR3 bases: TGTGCCAGCAGTTACCTAGGGGGCTCTGAAGCTTTCTTT.

The chain joins TRBV11-1 to TRBJ1-6; 8 bases align to TRBD1. V gave up 2 bases and J gave up 7 bases; unmatched junction bases: 4. Per germline, CDR1 SGHAT and CDR2 FQDESV (reference sequence). This CDR3 region has 15 residues. CDR3 sequence (DNA): TGTGCCAGCAGCTTAATCGGGACAGGAAATTCACCCCTCCACTTT. This encodes CASSLIGTGNSPLHF.

This chain uses TRBV2 with TRBJ1-3, with a tentative D call TRBD1 (6 bases). This CDR3 has 16 residues. The germline V gene has CDR1 SNHLY and CDR2 FYNNEI. V was clipped by 6 bases and J by 2 bases, with 17 bases between them. Here the CDR3 reads CASRFYAAGAGNTIYF. The CDR3 DNA sequence: TGTGCCAGCAGATTCTACGCCGCAGGGGCTGGAAACACCATATATTTT.

The chain couples TRBV27 to TRBJ1-2; no clear D gene. The CDR3 totals 13 residues. V lost 2 bases and J 0 bases, leaving 4 bases between the germline ends. Germline CDR1 is MNHEY and CDR2 is SMNVEV (reference sequence). The CDR3 sequence is CASSLGPNYGYTF. DNA for the CDR3: TGTGCCAGCAGTTTAGGGCCTAACTATGGCTACACCTTC.

This chain's CDR3 is CASSSRGSLNQPQHF. The CDR3 DNA reads as TGTGCCAGCAGCTCCAGGGGGAGTCTCAATCAGCCCCAGCATTTT. The rearrangement links TRBV7-2 to TRBJ1-5, with 7 bases identical to TRBD1. Looked up from germline, CDR1 is SGHTA and CDR2 is FQGNSA. V lost 4 bases and J lost 3; bases outside the gene matches: 6. This CDR3 is 15 amino acids long. Complete variable domain (other parts from reference TRBV7-2 and TRBJ1-5): GAGVSQSPSNKVTEKGKDVELRCDPISGHTALYWYRQSLGQGLEFLIYFQGNSAPDKSGLPSDRFSAERTGGSVSTLTIQRTQQEDSAVYLCASSSRGSLNQPQHFGDGTRLSIL.

This clone showed up just once. This chain joins TRBV27 and TRBJ2-2, with D perhaps TRBD1 (5 bases). V was shortened by 5 bases and J by 3 bases, with 7 bases between the two germline ends. Germline CDR1 and CDR2: MNHEY and SMNVEV (reference sequence). CDR3 length equals 13 residues. For the CDR3, the DNA is TGTGCCAGCAGTCGGACATACACCGGGGAGCTGTTTTTT. Its translation: CASSRTYTGELFF.

V is TRBV29-1 and J is TRBJ2-5; 9 nucleotides line up with TRBD2. The germline V gene encodes CDR1 SQVTM and CDR2 ANQGSEA. The trim removed 3 bases at V and 4 bases at J, leaving 9 bases unmatched. The CDR3 loop spans 15 amino acids. CDR3 in amino acids: CSVDGGGGLGETQYF. The CDR3 coding sequence is TGCAGCGTTGACGGCGGGGGGGGACTTGGAGAGACCCAGTACTTC. Full variable domain (remainder filled in from reference TRBV29-1 and TRBJ2-5): SAVISQKPSRDICQRGTSLTIQCQVDSQVTMMFWYRQQPGQSLTLIATANQGSEATYESGFVIDKFPISRPNLTFSTLTVSNMSPEDSSIYLCSVDGGGGLGETQYFGPGTRLLVL.

J is TRBJ2-1 and V is TRBV2; 8 bases map to TRBD2. The CDR3 is made up of 15 amino acids. V shed 7 bases, J shed 6 bases, and the junction held 11 bases outside the gene matches. The germline gives CDR1 SNHLY, CDR2 FYNNEI. The chain's CDR3 is CASTLRGLVPNEQFF. CDR3 coding DNA: TGTGCCAGCACCCTTCGGGGACTAGTTCCCAATGAGCAGTTCTTC. Supplemented by reference TRBV2 and TRBJ2-1, the full variable domain reads EPEVTQTPSHQVTQMGQEVILRCVPISNHLYFYWYRQILGQKVEFLVSFYNNEISEKSEIFDDQFSVERPDGSNFTLKIRSTKLEDSAMYFCASTLRGLVPNEQFFGPGTRLTVL.

The chain links TRBV7-8 to TRBJ1-4; possible D gene TRBD1, 6 bases. This CDR3 has 15 amino acids. From germline, CDR1 is SGHVS and CDR2 FQNEAQ. The V gene lost 4 bases and the J gene lost 7 bases, with 16 bases spanning the gap. CDR3 coding DNA: TGTGCCAGCAGCTCTGGGGGCTTACAAGGTGAAAAACTGTTTTTT. It encodes CASSSGGLQGEKLFF.

The J gene is TRBJ2-7, the V gene TRBV18, with 7 nucleotides matching TRBD2. Per the germline V gene, CDR1 is KGHSH and CDR2 is LQKENI. Germline trimming cut 3 bases from V and 6 bases from J; bases unmatched to any gene: 5. The CDR3 runs 13 residues. CDR3 in amino acids: CASSPSGGSEQYF. For the CDR3, the DNA is TGTGCCAGCTCACCGTCGGGGGGTAGCGAGCAGTACTTC.

The V and J genes are TRBV19 and TRBJ1-1; tentative D call: TRBD1 (6 bases). The CDR3 totals 13 residues. Trimming removed 9 bases from V and 1 base from J, with 12 bases in between. Germline CDR1 LNHDA, CDR2 SQIVND (reference sequence). CDR3 in amino acids: CASLTRGNTEAFF. DNA of the CDR3: TGTGCCAGCCTCACCAGGGGGAACACTGAAGCTTTCTTT.